A single T cell receptor beta chain is shown here with its context. Its specificity is not known. Some clones are missing from TCRdb's copy, which holds only in-frame ones; the method was immunoSEQ multiplex PCR. The profile shows some 80,000 clones, about 90% of them singletons. This sample was taken from a study of PD-L1 blockade in urothelial cancer. Overall study context: Blood was subjected to analysis at 3 weeks (second dose) and 6 weeks following treatment start. Study results and limitations: In blood sampled pretreatment, TCR clonality below the median predicted better survival.

CDR3 length equals 15 residues. From germline, CDR1 is SGHRS and CDR2 YFSETQ. Trimming removed 4 bases at V and 0 bases at J, with 11 bases between. The V call is TRBV5-1, the J call TRBJ2-1, with a tentative D call TRBD1 (6 bases). This clonotype was obtained from a woman in her 70s with urothelial cancer. This specimen was PBMCs, taken around atezolizumab (anti-PD-L1) treatment. The CDR3 DNA follows: TGCGCCAGCAGCGAGGGACAAAACTCCTACAATGAGCAGTTCTTC. Protein product: CASSEGQNSYNEQFF.